The subject of this entry is one TCR beta chain. Per the authors' pipeline: From reference gene primer amplification, estimates of nucleated cell counts were derived. TCRdb keeps only in-frame clones here, not all; method: immunoSEQ multiplex PCR. V, J and clone size are taken as reported in that table, and D and trimming were inferred from the DNA itself. The sample contains 250,000 to 400,000 clones, around nine tenths of which appear only once. This sample is part of a study of blood T cell repertoires in COVID-19. Study-level background: Samples came from the United States, Italy and Spain, spanning acute and convalescent COVID-19. PBMCs, B-cell-depleted T cells, or T cells provided the cDNA or gDNA that made up the material.

The CDR3 is 13 residues long. Trimming stripped 7 bases from V and 4 bases from J, with 13 bases between. CDR1 and CDR2 from the germline V gene are MDHEN and SYDVKM. This chain links TRBV28 with TRBJ1-1, with a weak D call TRBD1 (6 bases). The source material was peripheral blood. The clonotype was recovered from a middle-aged man with active or convalescent COVID-19. The chain's CDR3 is CASTVGAFTEAFF. The CDR3 nucleotides are TGTGCCAGCACGGTGGGGGCTTTCACTGAAGCTTTCTTT.